The 19 T cell receptor beta chains in this list originate from one sample, sequenced in a study of T cell repertoires in cytomegalovirus infection. Using its own MiXCR run on the reads, TCRdb lists one record per CDR3 protein. The table lists 100,000 to 150,000 distinct CDR3 sequences, 24% of them singletons, with almost 35% in the top ten. These receptors' antigens are unknown. Sequencing was performed on PBMCs, sequenced either directly or after in vitro stimulation (not recorded which). These receptor sequences come from a human donor in good health (CMV status not recorded). Some clones in this sample may be carry-over from other donors' samples.

The gene calls are TRBV27 and TRBJ2-1, with D possibly matching TRBD2 (6 bases). The V and J ends lost 7 bases and 4 bases respectively, with 17 bases between them. This CDR3 contains 15 residues. Germline loops: CDR1 MNHEY, CDR2 SMNVEV (reference sequence). The chain's CDR3 is CASNLRLGVYNEQFF. CDR3 bases: TGTGCCAGCAACCTCCGACTAGGGGTATACAATGAGCAGTTCTTC.

This clonotype was observed a handful of times. This chain joins TRBV4-1 and TRBJ1-1, with D hard to call. CDR1 and CDR2 from the germline V gene are MGHRA and YSYEKL. The CDR3 sequence is 12 residues long. V lost 3 bases and J 7 bases, leaving 9 bases between the germline ends. DNA for the CDR3: TGCGCCAGCAGCCACGGCGGCGATGAAGCTTTCTTT. Translation: CASSHGGDEAFF.

This clonotype showed up just a few times. The CDR3 nucleotides are TGTGCCAGCAGCGCTAGCGGGAACACCGGGGAGCTGTTTTTT. Its translation is CASSASGNTGELFF. This chain links TRBV7-6 with TRBJ2-2, with 7 bases lining up with TRBD2. Germline V gene data show CDR1 as SGHVS and CDR2 as FNYEAQ. Trimming removed 5 bases from V and 1 base from J; junction bases left unmatched: 1. The CDR3 length is 14 residues.

The table lists this clonotype with many counts. The chain couples TRBV7-2 to TRBJ2-1; 12 bases align to TRBD2. Trimming removed 5 bases from V and 4 bases from J; junction bases left unmatched: 0. The CDR3 loop spans 14 amino acids. Germline assignment: CDR1 SGHTA and CDR2 FQGNSA. For the CDR3, the DNA is TGTGCCAGCAGCGGACTAGCGGGATACAATGAGCAGTTCTTC. This sequence encodes CASSGLAGYNEQFF.

There are many counts of this clonotype. This sequence joins TRBV7-8 and TRBJ1-3; possible D gene TRBD1, 5 bases. There are 15 residues in the CDR3. Per the germline V gene, CDR1 is SGHVS and CDR2 is FQNEAQ. The V end lost 4 bases, the J end lost 0 bases, and 10 bases lay between the germline ends. CDR3 sequence: CASSSGASSGNTIYF. The CDR3 DNA follows: TGTGCCAGCAGCTCTGGGGCCAGCTCTGGAAACACCATATATTTT.

The table lists this clonotype with a count of one. This sequence joins TRBV20-1 and TRBJ2-5, with a tentative D call TRBD1 (5 bases). In germline, CDR1 is DFQATT, CDR2 SNEGSKA (reference sequence). The CDR3 spans 15 residues. The germline V and J ends were trimmed by 6 bases and 5 bases, with 22 bases remaining between them. CDR3 bases: TGCAGTGCCTGGGGCCGAGACCCCTTTTGGGAGACCCAGTACTTC. It is translated as CSAWGRDPFWETQYF.

This clonotype was counted at least ten times. The chain carries TRBV20-1 and TRBJ1-5, with a possible D match to TRBD1 (6 bases). Germline values: CDR1 DFQATT, CDR2 SNEGSKA (reference sequence). This CDR3 region has 16 residues. Trimming cost V 0 bases and J 8 bases, with 20 bases left between them. CDR3 bases: TGCAGTGCTAGAGATCCCGCCGGGGGCTCGGGGGAGCCCCAGCATTTT. Its protein product is CSARDPAGGSGEPQHF.

The chain uses TRBV5-4 and TRBJ1-1; TRBD1 agrees at 7 bases. This CDR3 is built from 14 residues. Looked up from germline, CDR1 is SGHNT and CDR2 is YYREEE (reference sequence). V lost 0 bases to trimming and J lost 6 bases; unmatched junction nucleotides: 5. The CDR3 DNA reads TGTGCCAGCAGCTTGGGACAGGGTCGGGCTGAAGCTTTCTTT. Residues: CASSLGQGRAEAFF.

A few counts support this clonotype. The V and J genes are TRBV7-8 and TRBJ1-4; 10 nucleotides match TRBD1. V lost 3 bases and J lost 8; bases outside the gene matches: 9. The V gene's germline CDR1 is SGHVS and CDR2 FQNEAQ. CDR3 size: 16 residues. The DNA for the CDR3 is TGTGCCAGCAGCTTCCTCACCGGGACAGGGGAGGAAAAACTGTTTTTT. Translation: CASSFLTGTGEEKLFF.

In regard to this clonotype: Being one base from a much bigger clone, this may be a read error. J is TRBJ2-6 and V is TRBV7-3; D not certain. Trimming took off 5 bases at V and 4 bases at J, with 24 bases between the two ends. There are 19 residues in the CDR3. CDR1 is SGHTA and CDR2 is FQGTGA in the germline V gene. CDR3 residues: CASSHPSTGGGLGANVLTF. The CDR3 bases are TGTGCCAGCAGCCACCCGTCAACCGGTGGCGGTTTAGGGGCCAACGTCCTGACTTTC.

CDR3 coding DNA: TGTGCCAGCAGTGCCGGGGTTGCCTATGGCTACACCTTC. Translation gives CASSAGVAYGYTF. This chain uses TRBV6-5 with TRBJ1-2; D is undetermined. This CDR3 has 13 residues. Trimming cost V 5 bases and J 4 bases, with 11 bases left between them. Germline assignment: CDR1 MNHEY and CDR2 SVGAGI.

This clonotype was seen more than once but under ten times. This sequence joins TRBV6-2 or TRBV6-3 and TRBJ2-1; tentatively, D is TRBD2 (6 bases). CDR1 and CDR2 (germline): MNHEY, SVGEGT. There are 13 residues in the CDR3. Trimming pared 1 base from V and 12 bases from J, leaving 13 bases between. The CDR3 region is CASSYYFGGLQFF. Here the CDR3 DNA reads TGTGCCAGCAGTTACTATTTCGGGGGTTTGCAGTTCTTC.

The rearrangement links TRBV7-9 to TRBJ1-6; 10 positions match TRBD1. With 5 bases clipped from V and 0 bases from J, the junction kept 4 bases outside the gene matches. Germline assignment: CDR1 SEHNR and CDR2 FQNEAQ (reference sequence). There are 17 residues in the CDR3. The CDR3 region is CASSGTGDSSYNSPLHF. The DNA for the CDR3 is TGTGCCAGCAGCGGGACAGGGGATAGCTCCTATAATTCACCCCTCCACTTT. The full variable domain, with the rest looked up from reference TRBV7-9 and TRBJ1-6, is DTGVSQNPRHKITKRGQNVTFRCDPISEHNRLYWYRQTLGQGPEFLTYFQNEAQLEKSRLLSDRFSAERPKGSFSTLEIQRTEQGDSAMYLCASSGTGDSSYNSPLHFGNGTRLTVT.

This clonotype occurred a few times. This chain links TRBV7-9 with TRBJ2-1; no firm D call. Trimming removed 3 bases at V and 6 bases at J, with 9 bases between. CDR3 length: 13 amino acids. Germline values: CDR1 SEHNR, CDR2 FQNEAQ (reference sequence). CDR3 in amino acids: CASSFGRFNEQFF. In DNA, the CDR3 is TGTGCCAGCAGCTTCGGACGATTCAATGAGCAGTTCTTC.

This chain joins TRBV18 and TRBJ1-2, with TRBD1 as a possible D gene (5 bases). CDR1 and CDR2 (germline): KGHSH, LQKENI. V shed 5 bases and J shed 1 base, with 8 bases lying between them. This CDR3 comprises 13 residues. The CDR3: CASSSDSNYGYTF. The CDR3 region has the DNA TGTGCCAGCTCATCTGACAGTAACTATGGCTACACCTTC.

In this sample, this clonotype turned up a few times. The CDR3 DNA reads as TGCAGTGCTAGAGATTTAGCGGGAGGTGGTGATACGCAGTATTTT. Translated: CSARDLAGGGDTQYF. The gene calls are TRBV20-1 and TRBJ2-3, with TRBD2 identical over 10 bases. This CDR3 comprises 15 residues. With V trimmed by 0 bases and J by 6 bases, 6 bases remained unmatched. In germline, CDR1 is DFQATT, CDR2 SNEGSKA (reference sequence).

This clonotype was picked up a small number of times. This chain links TRBV2 with TRBJ2-1; no firm D call. Trimming left V 6 bases short and J 3 bases short, with 9 bases between. CDR3 length: 13 residues. Germline CDR1 reads SNHLY; CDR2 reads FYNNEI. CDR3 sequence reads: CASSSELYNEQFF. The CDR3 DNA reads TGTGCCAGCAGCAGTGAGCTCTACAATGAGCAGTTCTTC.

The chain employs TRBV30 and TRBJ1-3; D call uncertain. This CDR3 is 12 amino acids long. CDR1 is GTSNPN, CDR2 SVGIG, per germline (reference sequence). Trimming took 4 bases from V and 0 from J, leaving 4 bases between them. CDR3 residues: CAWTGSGNTIYF. CDR3 nucleotides: TGTGCCTGGACAGGCTCTGGAAACACCATATATTTT.

Ten or more counts support this clonotype. The gene calls are TRBV7-2 and TRBJ2-5; TRBD2 aligns across 11 bases. The CDR3 runs to 16 residues. Germline loops: CDR1 SGHTA, CDR2 FQGNSA. J lost 2 bases, V lost 5 bases, and 7 bases had no gene match. The CDR3 here is CASSGVAGGRQETQYF. DNA of the CDR3: TGTGCCAGCAGCGGGGTAGCGGGAGGGAGACAAGAGACCCAGTACTTC.